The 16 T cell receptor beta chains listed next were all sequenced from one sample in a study of graft-versus-host responses after intestinal transplantation. Clones were read by immunoSEQ multiplex PCR, and TCRdb kept only the in-frame ones, dropping some. The data hold 12,000 or so clones, with 80% observed a single time. Sequencing used PBMCs, obtained around 490 days after intestinal transplant. All receptors come from a human patient who received an intestinal transplant, so some T cells may come from the graft donor.

This clone has only one observation. The V gene is TRBV4-2, the J gene TRBJ2-7; 9 bases are a match to TRBD1. Trimming took 4 bases from V and 2 from J; bases not matched to a gene: 0. CDR3 size: 13 residues. CDR1 and CDR2 from the germline V gene are LGHNA and YNFKEQ. In DNA, the CDR3 is TGTGCCAGCAGCCGGGACAGGGCCTACGAGCAGTACTTC. Translating gives CASSRDRAYEQYF.

The chain uses TRBV7-8 and TRBJ1-5; perhaps TRBD1 as D (6 bases). Germline V gene lookup returns CDR1 SGHVS and CDR2 FQNEAQ. V dropped 5 bases and J dropped 5 bases, with 16 bases sitting between them. The length of the CDR3 is 15 residues. CDR3 sequence (DNA): TGTGCCAGCAGCGAACAGGGAAGGGGCGATCAGCCCCAGCATTTT. Protein: CASSEQGRGDQPQHF.

The rearrangement links TRBV28 to TRBJ2-6; a weak D match, TRBD1 (6 bases). The CDR3 contains 16 residues. V shed 5 bases and J shed 2 bases, with 13 bases lying between them. Germline V lookup: CDR1 MDHEN, CDR2 SYDVKM. The chain's CDR3 is CASSRRPGAGANVLTF. The CDR3 DNA reads as TGTGCCAGCAGTCGCCGCCCAGGGGCTGGGGCCAACGTCCTGACTTTC.

The chain couples TRBV28 to TRBJ2-3, with a weak D call TRBD1 (5 bases). CDR3 length: 14 amino acids. CDR1 is MDHEN, CDR2 SYDVKM, per germline. V gave up 3 bases and J gave up 1 base, with 8 bases separating them. As DNA, the CDR3 is TGTGCCAGCAGTTTTCAGGGTGGCACAGATACGCAGTATTTT. Amino acids: CASSFQGGTDTQYF. The full variable domain, with the rest looked up from reference TRBV28 and TRBJ2-3, is DVKVTQSSRYLVKRTGEKVFLECVQDMDHENMFWYRQDPGLGLRLIYFSYDVKMKEKGDIPEGYSVSREKKERFSLILESASTNQTSMYLCASSFQGGTDTQYFGPGTRLTVL.

The rearrangement joins TRBV27 to TRBJ2-5; the D gene is possibly TRBD1 (5 bases). V was cut by 5 bases and J by 2 bases, with 9 bases left in between. CDR1 and CDR2 (germline): MNHEY, SMNVEV (reference sequence). The CDR3 consists of 13 residues. CDR3 in DNA: TGTGCCAGCAGTCCTCAGGGTCAAGAGACCCAGTACTTC. Translated: CASSPQGQETQYF.

V and J are TRBV28 and TRBJ2-4; TRBD2 aligns across 8 bases. Germline-derived CDR1 and CDR2 are MDHEN and SYDVKM. After removal of 3 bases from V and 7 bases from J, the junction contained 2 bases not matched to a gene. The CDR3 contains 13 residues. The CDR3: CASSFSGGNIQYF. CDR3 coding DNA: TGTGCCAGCAGTTTCTCGGGGGGGAACATTCAGTACTTC. Full variable domain (remainder filled in from reference TRBV28 and TRBJ2-4): DVKVTQSSRYLVKRTGEKVFLECVQDMDHENMFWYRQDPGLGLRLIYFSYDVKMKEKGDIPEGYSVSREKKERFSLILESASTNQTSMYLCASSFSGGNIQYFGAGTRLSVL.

A few counts support this clone. The chain employs TRBV4-1 and TRBJ2-1, with D unresolved. The germline V and J ends were trimmed by 0 bases and 7 bases, with 4 bases remaining between them. The CDR3 runs 12 residues. Germline V gene data show CDR1 as MGHRA and CDR2 as YSYEKL. The CDR3 bases are TGCGCCAGCAGCCAAGATTTAAATGAGCAGTTCTTC. Translating it yields CASSQDLNEQFF.

This rearrangement joins TRBV5-4 to TRBJ1-2; the D is unclear. Germline CDR1 SGHNT, CDR2 YYREEE (reference sequence). Trimming removed 0 bases from V and 0 bases from J, with 3 bases in between. The CDR3 is made up of 13 amino acids. The CDR3 DNA is TGTGCCAGCAGCTTGGTGGCTAACTATGGCTACACCTTC. Its translation is CASSLVANYGYTF.

This clone was found a few times. The chain links TRBV14 to TRBJ1-1; D is possibly TRBD1 (5 bases). Trimming took 4 bases from V and 0 from J, leaving 9 bases between them. From germline, CDR1 is SGHDN and CDR2 FVKESK. The CDR3 consists of 14 residues. The DNA for the CDR3 is TGTGCCAGCAGCCCCAGGGTCATGAACACTGAAGCTTTCTTT. This gives the protein CASSPRVMNTEAFF.

This rearrangement joins TRBV4-2 to TRBJ2-1; 9 bases match TRBD2. V gave up 0 bases and J gave up 7 bases; unmatched junction bases: 4. The CDR3 is made up of 15 amino acids. CDR1 and CDR2 (germline): LGHNA, YNFKEQ. The CDR3 bases are TGTGCCAGCAGCCAAGAAGGTAGCGGGGGTAATGAGCAGTTCTTC. The encoded protein is CASSQEGSGGNEQFF.

There are a few counts of this clone. The V call is TRBV6-6, the J call TRBJ2-1; no firm D call. V was cut by 7 bases and J by 9 bases, with 19 bases left in between. The germline V gene encodes CDR1 MNHNY and CDR2 SVGAGI (reference sequence). The length of the CDR3 is 14 residues. CDR3 nucleotides: TGTGCCAGCACCATTTCCGCCCCCTGGGGTGAGCAGTTCTTC. Its protein is CASTISAPWGEQFF.

The rearrangement links TRBV2 to TRBJ1-1; 7 bases line up with TRBD1. Per the germline V gene, CDR1 is SNHLY and CDR2 is FYNNEI. The CDR3 extends over 13 amino acids. Losses at the gene ends were 4 bases for V and 5 bases for J; bases not matched to a gene: 4. The CDR3 loop reads CASSGQGGTEAFF. The CDR3 DNA reads as TGTGCCAGCAGTGGACAGGGTGGAACTGAAGCTTTCTTT.

The V gene is TRBV6-1, the J gene TRBJ1-3, with D possibly TRBD1 on 5 matching bases. The CDR3 contains 15 residues. Between the trimmed V and J ends, which lost 1 base and 4 bases, there was a span of 11 bases. Germline CDR1 reads MNHNS; CDR2 reads SASEGT. The chain's CDR3 is CASSEVTAGGNTIYF. The CDR3 DNA is TGTGCCAGCAGTGAAGTGACAGCCGGGGGAAACACCATATATTTT.

The chain has TRBV19 and TRBJ2-3, with 8 bases that match TRBD1. This CDR3 spans 15 amino acids. Germline lookup yields CDR1 LNHDA and CDR2 SQIVND (reference sequence). V gave up 6 bases and J gave up 3 bases; unmatched junction bases: 8. The CDR3 region is CASSLTGGETDTQYF. In DNA form, the CDR3 reads TGTGCCAGTAGCTTAACAGGGGGAGAGACAGATACGCAGTATTTT.

The CDR3 bases are TGTGCCAGCAGTGACAAGACCATCAATGAGCAGTTCTTC. Protein: CASSDKTINEQFF. This rearrangement joins TRBV6-4 to TRBJ2-1, with D uncertain. Trimming took 2 bases from V and 6 from J, leaving 8 bases between them. This CDR3 region has 13 residues. Germline CDR1 and CDR2: MRHNA and SNTAGT.

The rearrangement joins TRBV5-1 to TRBJ1-4, with TRBD1 as a possible D gene (5 bases). The V end was cut by 0 bases, the J end by 8 bases, with 8 bases between. The CDR3 extends over 13 amino acids. CDR1 and CDR2 (germline): SGHRS, YFSETQ. CDR3 amino acids: CASSLGGDEKLFF. CDR3 nucleotide sequence: TGCGCCAGCAGCTTGGGTGGGGACGAAAAACTGTTTTTT.